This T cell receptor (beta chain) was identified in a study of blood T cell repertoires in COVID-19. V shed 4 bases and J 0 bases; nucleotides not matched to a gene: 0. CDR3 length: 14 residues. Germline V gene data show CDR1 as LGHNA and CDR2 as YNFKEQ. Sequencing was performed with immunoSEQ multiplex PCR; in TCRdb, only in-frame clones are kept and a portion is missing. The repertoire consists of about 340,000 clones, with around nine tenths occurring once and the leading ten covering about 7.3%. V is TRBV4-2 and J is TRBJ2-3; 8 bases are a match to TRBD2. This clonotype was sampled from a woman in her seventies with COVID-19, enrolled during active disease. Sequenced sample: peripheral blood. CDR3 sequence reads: CASSRGGSTDTQYF. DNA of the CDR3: TGTGCCAGCAGCCGCGGGGGGAGCACAGATACGCAGTATTTT.